The 2 T cell receptor beta chains listed next were all sequenced from one sample in a study of shared clonotypes between healthy human individuals. Here immunoSEQ multiplex PCR was the method, and the copy in TCRdb shows in-frame clones only, minus some. In the table there are around 330,000 clones, approximately 74% of which are singletons. Sequencing was done on a sample of memory CD4+ T cells sorted from blood. Subset of the sample: CD45RA-negative fraction. The receptors originated from a man aged 30-40 years in good health.

This clone was detected only a few times. This chain links TRBV11-2 with TRBJ1-2; TRBD1 agrees at 10 bases. Per the germline V gene, CDR1 is SGHAT and CDR2 is FQNNGV. Losses at the gene ends were 5 bases for V and 8 bases for J; bases not matched to a gene: 11. The CDR3 has 15 amino acids. CDR3 DNA: TGTGCCAGCAGCCCCTTAGGGACAGGGGTCGGCGGCTACACCTTC. Amino acid sequence: CASSPLGTGVGGYTF. The full variable domain, with the rest looked up from reference TRBV11-2 and TRBJ1-2, is EAGVAQSPRYKIIEKRQSVAFWCNPISGHATLYWYQQILGQGPKLLIQFQNNGVVDDSQLPKDRFSAERLKGVDSTLKIQPAKLEDSAVYLCASSPLGTGVGGYTFGSGTRLTVV.

The chain employs TRBV25-1 and TRBJ2-2, with D perhaps assigned TRBD1 or TRBD2 (5 bases each). Germline CDR1 and CDR2: MGHDK and SYGVNS. V gave up 5 bases and J gave up 5 bases, with 12 bases separating them. The CDR3 length is 14 residues. CDR3 sequence: CASSHPGATGELFF. The CDR3 DNA follows: TGTGCCAGCAGTCACCCCGGGGCTACCGGGGAGCTGTTTTTT.